A single sample gave rise to the 14 T cell receptor beta chains below, sequenced in a study of blood T cell repertoires in COVID-19. Method: immunoSEQ multiplex PCR; TCRdb's copy keeps in-frame clones and lacks some. The table records under 150,000 clones, around four fifths of them present only once. The sample taken for sequencing was PBMCs or T cells enriched from blood (not recorded which). All receptors derive from a middle-aged woman who had recovered from COVID-19.

V usage is TRBV7-5 and J usage is TRBJ2-1; the DNA was not compared with TRBD2, the D call given in the table. TRBV7-5 is annotated as a pseudogene. The CDR3 length is 14 residues. The CDR3 spells CARSLQREIGEQFF. Here the CDR3 DNA reads TGTGCCAGAAGCTTACAGCGGGAGATTGGTGAGCAGTTCTTC.

CDR3 sequence: CASSFSGSNEKLFF. The DNA for the CDR3 is TGCGCCAGCAGCTTCTCAGGGTCTAATGAAAAACTGTTTTTT. The chain joins TRBV5-1 to TRBJ1-4; D possibly corresponds to TRBD1 (5 bases). Trimming left V 2 bases short and J 3 bases short, with 8 bases between. The CDR3 loop spans 14 amino acids. Germline CDR1 is SGHRS and CDR2 is YFSETQ.

J is TRBJ2-2 and V is TRBV29-1; a possible D gene is TRBD2 (5 bases). The CDR3 contains 13 residues. Per the germline V gene, CDR1 is SQVTM and CDR2 is ANQGSEA. V was pared by 5 bases and J by 0 bases, with 7 bases between. In DNA form, the CDR3 reads TGCAGCGTTTCGACTACGAACACCGGGGAGCTGTTTTTT. It codes for CSVSTTNTGELFF.

The chain is built from TRBV5-5 and TRBJ1-1; 10 nucleotides line up with TRBD1. Germline V gene data show CDR1 as SGHKS and CDR2 as YYEKEE (reference sequence). This CDR3 region has 14 residues. Losses at the gene ends were 3 bases for V and 4 bases for J; bases not matched to a gene: 3. Here the CDR3 DNA reads TGTGCCAGCAGCTACCGGACAGGGGGCACTGAAGCTTTCTTT. Its translation: CASSYRTGGTEAFF.

Judged by abundance, this clone is medium-sized. The rearrangement links TRBV7-8 to TRBJ1-1; 7 nucleotides match TRBD1. Germline CDR1 reads SGHVS; CDR2 reads FQNEAQ. The V gene end was trimmed by 5 bases and the J gene end by 6 bases; junction bases not matched to a gene: 15. The CDR3 totals 16 residues. CDR3 in amino acids: CASSHSPTGEVAEAFF. CDR3 nucleotide sequence: TGTGCCAGCAGCCACAGCCCAACAGGGGAGGTTGCTGAAGCTTTCTTT.

This clone occurred a few times. The junction does not match germline at one end; this may be a read error. The rearrangement uses TRBV5-1 and TRBJ2-7, with D possibly being TRBD1 (6 bases). The CDR3 has 13 amino acids. Germline values: CDR1 SGHRS, CDR2 YFSETQ. CDR3 sequence (DNA): TGCGCCAGCAGCCCCGACGGACAGCTTCAATTTGACTTC. Translated, it gives CASSPDGQLQFDF.

This clone was detected once. V gene TRBV5-1 combines with J gene TRBJ1-1; 7 bases fit TRBD1. In germline, CDR1 is SGHRS, CDR2 YFSETQ. V lost 4 bases, J lost 7 bases, and 10 bases stayed unmatched. The CDR3 sequence is 14 residues long. The CDR3 bases are TGCGCCAGCAGCCCCCCGGCGGGGACAGTTGAAGCTTTCTTT. Translation: CASSPPAGTVEAFF.

The chain is built from TRBV11-2 and TRBJ2-7; tentative D call: TRBD1 (5 bases). The CDR3 is 11 residues long. Germline CDR1 SGHAT, CDR2 FQNNGV. V dropped 4 bases and J dropped 6 bases, with 7 bases sitting between them. CDR3 loop: CASSSGAEQYF. The CDR3 DNA follows: TGTGCCAGCAGCTCTGGGGCCGAGCAGTACTTC.

V gene TRBV4-1 combines with J gene TRBJ2-3, with D possibly matching TRBD2 (5 bases). Looked up from germline, CDR1 is MGHRA and CDR2 is YSYEKL. Trimming left V 1 base short and J 5 bases short, with 10 bases between. The CDR3 covers 14 residues. For the CDR3, the DNA is TGCGCCAGCAGCCAAGTTTTTGCGGGAGATACGCAGTATTTT. This translates into CASSQVFAGDTQYF.

This clone was seen once. The genes are TRBV27 and TRBJ2-2; 10 bases map to TRBD2. Looked up from germline, CDR1 is MNHEY and CDR2 is SMNVEV (reference sequence). CDR3 length equals 17 residues. V was pared by 5 bases and J by 4 bases, with 10 bases of the junction left unmatched. The CDR3 loop is CASSPEGASGSTGELFF. In DNA form, the CDR3 reads TGTGCCAGCAGTCCGGAGGGCGCTAGCGGGAGCACCGGGGAGCTGTTTTTT.

The chain couples TRBV7-6 to TRBJ1-5, with 7 nucleotides matching TRBD1. V trimming: 5 bases; J trimming: 3 bases; junction bases outside the gene matches: 7. The germline V gene encodes CDR1 SGHVS and CDR2 FNYEAQ. CDR3 size: 15 residues. The CDR3 nucleotides read TGTGCCAGCAGCCTTAGGACAGGTAACAATCAGCCCCAGCATTTT. Translating it yields CASSLRTGNNQPQHF.

The chain's CDR3 is CASSFVSDNSPLHF. In DNA, the CDR3 is TGTGCCAGCAGCTTTGTTTCCGATAATTCACCCCTCCACTTT. This chain connects TRBV7-8 to TRBJ1-6, with unresolved D. Looked up from germline, CDR1 is SGHVS and CDR2 is FQNEAQ. Trimming shortened V by 3 bases and J by 5 bases, and 8 bases separated the two germline ends. The CDR3 consists of 14 residues.

DNA of the CDR3: TGTGCCATCAGTGACAGGGGGGACGGCAATCAGCCCCAGCATTTT. Its protein is CAISDRGDGNQPQHF. The J gene is TRBJ1-5, the V gene TRBV10-3, with 7 bases matching TRBD1. Germline lookup yields CDR1 ENHRY and CDR2 SYGVKD. This CDR3 region has 15 residues. After removal of 3 bases from V and 2 bases from J, the junction contained 4 bases not matched to a gene.

The chain recombines TRBV19 with TRBJ2-1; weak D call: TRBD2 (6 bases). This CDR3 has 15 residues. Deletions cut 7 bases from V and 5 bases from J, with 18 bases between. From germline, CDR1 is LNHDA and CDR2 SQIVND (reference sequence). CDR3 loop: CASTMGTGEDNEQFF. The CDR3 nucleotides read TGTGCCAGTACCATGGGAACGGGAGAGGACAATGAGCAGTTCTTC.